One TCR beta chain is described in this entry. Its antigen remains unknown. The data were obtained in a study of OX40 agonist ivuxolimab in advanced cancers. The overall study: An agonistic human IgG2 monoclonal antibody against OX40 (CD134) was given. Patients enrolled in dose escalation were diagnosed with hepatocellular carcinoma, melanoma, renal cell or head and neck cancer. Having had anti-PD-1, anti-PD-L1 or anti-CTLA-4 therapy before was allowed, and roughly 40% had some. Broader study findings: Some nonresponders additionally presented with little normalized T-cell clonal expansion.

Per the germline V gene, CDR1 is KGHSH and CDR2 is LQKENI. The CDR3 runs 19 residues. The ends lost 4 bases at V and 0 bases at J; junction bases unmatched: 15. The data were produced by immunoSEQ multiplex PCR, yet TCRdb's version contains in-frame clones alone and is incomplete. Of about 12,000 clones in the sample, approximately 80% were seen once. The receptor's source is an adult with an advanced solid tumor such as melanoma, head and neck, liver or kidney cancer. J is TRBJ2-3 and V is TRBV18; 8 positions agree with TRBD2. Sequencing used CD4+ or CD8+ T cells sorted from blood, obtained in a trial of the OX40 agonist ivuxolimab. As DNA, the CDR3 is TGTGCCAGCTCACAAAGGAATAGACTAGCGACCACTAGCACAGATACGCAGTATTTT. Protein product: CASSQRNRLATTSTDTQYF.